Listed below are T cell receptor beta chains from one sample, sequenced in a study of cytomegalovirus exposure and HLA in healthy donors. The protocol was immunoSEQ multiplex PCR, while the TCRdb copy is restricted to in-frame clones and leaves out a portion. This table holds around 200,000 clones, around four fifths found once. Sequenced material: PBMCs. The receptor source for this set is a woman aged 45-59 years in good health and CMV-seropositive. Each CDR3 is given with its conserved first and last residue. A D gene is named only where the DNA matches it firmly.

TRBV5-4 | TRBD2 | CASSLGLAGRRADTQYF
TRBV5-5 | NA | CASGKTGISGNTIYF
TRBV5-1 | TRBD1 | CASSSGTGGEKLFF
TRBV5-4 | NA | CASTRGTDYNEQFF
TRBV6-1 | NA | CASSRDGGDTQYF
TRBV30 | TRBD1 | CAWNPTGPITEAFF
TRBV5-1 | NA | CASSLAADTDTQYF
TRBV4-3 | TRBD1 | CASSLNPGQGPYEQYF
TRBV7-8 | TRBD1 | CASSNGQGRDEQYF
TRBV5-8 | NA | CASSWGRANEQYF
TRBV21-1 | NA | CASSKDGGDPGETQYF
TRBV5-8 | NA | CASSTRTYNEQFF
TRBV5-1 | NA | CASSPLGASSNQPQHF
TRBV27 | NA | CASSVNRASNTEAFF
TRBV14 | NA | CASSQDLDTPYEQYF
TRBV7-2 | TRBD2 | CASSLFSGGDYNEQFF
TRBV7-9 | TRBD1 | CASSFDRANTGELFF
TRBV7-2 | NA | CASSLEIGGYGYTF
TRBV29-1 | NA | CSVGRNYGYTF
TRBV11-3 | NA | CASSLGGANTGELFF
TRBV6-1 | TRBD1 | CASSSDRGDNQPQHF
TRBV4-1 | NA | CASSQEGGNYNEQFF
TRBV5-4 | NA | CASSRTRETGELFF
TRBV7-2 | NA | CASSPGDTHTDTQYF
TRBV19 | TRBD1 | CASSLGGTGNLDTEAFF
TRBV29-1 | NA | CSVERTVGSGANVLTF
TRBV19 | TRBD1 | CASSMSWDRGTDTQYF
TRBV4-3 | NA | CASSQQQGSAGHF
TRBV6-4 | NA | CARKTGEDEQYF
TRBV28 | NA | CASSMGGRTNEKLFF
TRBV7-6 | TRBD1 | CASSLAATGSGYTF
TRBV10-2 | NA | CASRRRGNTGELFF
TRBV6-5 | NA | CASSYSWRGREQYF
TRBV5-1 | NA | CASSPDSDNSPLHF
TRBV30 | NA | CAWSVPVGRGNTEAFF
TRBV19 | NA | CASSIGQGSEKLFF
TRBV19 | NA | CASSIGGVYYNEQFF
TRBV7-9 | TRBD2 | CASSSNLLAGGGDTQYF
TRBV5-1 | TRBD1 | CASSLGQGARNSPLHF
TRBV19 | NA | CASSIGGFRAFF
TRBV7-6 | NA | CASSLDRWETQYF
TRBV11-3 | NA | CASSQSPRGGNTIYF
TRBV6-5 | TRBD1 | CARADRGSHEQYF
TRBV5-6 | TRBD1 | CASSVTGVPINYGYTF
TRBV7-9 | NA | CASSWDLPYNEQFF
TRBV19 | NA | CASSVGGFATEAFF
TRBV11-2 | TRBD1 | CASRSAGGTDTQYF
TRBV7-2 | NA | CASSLQLFGKDTQYF
TRBV5-4 | TRBD2 | CASSFKRGSTDTQYF
TRBV5-5 | NA | CASSLASQVIYGYTF
TRBV6-5 | TRBD1 | CASSSTGVYNSPLHF
TRBV5-5 | TRBD2 | CASSPPTSGTDTQYF